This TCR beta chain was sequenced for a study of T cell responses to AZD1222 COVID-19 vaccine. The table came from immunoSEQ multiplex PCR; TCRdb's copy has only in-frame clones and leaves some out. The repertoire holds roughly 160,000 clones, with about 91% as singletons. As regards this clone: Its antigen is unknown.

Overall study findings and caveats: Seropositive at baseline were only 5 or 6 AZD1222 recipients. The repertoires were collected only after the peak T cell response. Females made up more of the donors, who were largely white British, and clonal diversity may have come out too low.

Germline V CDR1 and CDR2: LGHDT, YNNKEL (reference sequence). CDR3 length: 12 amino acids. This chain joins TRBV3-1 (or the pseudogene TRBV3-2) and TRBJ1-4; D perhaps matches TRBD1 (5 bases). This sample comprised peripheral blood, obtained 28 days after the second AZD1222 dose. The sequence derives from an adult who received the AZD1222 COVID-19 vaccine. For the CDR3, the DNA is TGTGCTCCACGGGGGAGTAATGAAAAACTGTTTTTT. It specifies CAPRGSNEKLFF.